A single sample is the source of the 19 T cell receptor beta chains below, sequenced in a study of T-cell reconstitution after alpha-beta-depleted transplantation in children. TCRbeta library construction was performed incorporating unique molecular identifiers. Using its own MiXCR run on the PCR reads, TCRdb lists one record per CDR3 protein. The sample includes over 200,000 distinct CDR3 sequences, approximately 10% of them seen just once. The sequencing here drew on PBMCs, taken before TCRalphabeta/CD19-depleted stem cell transplant. The receptors were gathered from a child under two years old with acute myeloid leukemia, due to receive a stem cell transplant.

This clonotype has only a few counts. This chain uses TRBV5-1 with TRBJ1-3; D unresolved. Germline CDR1 is SGHRS and CDR2 is YFSETQ. This CDR3 is built from 15 residues. The V gene lost 5 bases and the J gene lost 0 bases, with 12 bases spanning the gap. DNA of the CDR3: TGCGCCAGCAGTCGAGACGGAGACTCTGGAAACACCATATATTTT. Amino acid sequence: CASSRDGDSGNTIYF.

The sample holds many counts of this clonotype. V is TRBV3-1 and J is TRBJ1-6; TRBD1 might be the D (6 bases). This CDR3 has 15 residues. Trimming left V 3 bases short and J 7 bases short, with 13 bases between. Germline V gene data show CDR1 as LGHDT and CDR2 as YNNKEL (reference sequence). The CDR3 sequence is CASSQNRDGNSPLHF. CDR3 nucleotides: TGTGCCAGCAGCCAGAACAGGGATGGCAATTCACCCCTCCACTTT.

Turning to this clonotype: Relative to the germline gene, one junction end is altered; a read error may explain this. This chain uses TRBV11-2 with TRBJ2-3; no reliable D call. This CDR3 is 13 amino acids long. Per germline, CDR1 SGHAT and CDR2 FQNNGV. The CDR3 here is CVSSPPTTDTQYF. DNA of the CDR3: TGTGTCAGCAGCCCCCCCACCACAGATACGCAGTATTTT.

This clonotype was counted many times. This chain joins TRBV4-3 and TRBJ2-3; D unresolved. The germline gives CDR1 LGHNA, CDR2 YSLEER. Trimming pared 1 base from V and 3 bases from J, leaving 5 bases between. The CDR3 contains 13 residues. CDR3 region: CASSQGATDTQYF. Here the CDR3 DNA reads TGCGCCAGCAGCCAAGGCGCTACAGATACGCAGTATTTT.

This clonotype was seen more than once but under ten times. At one boundary the junction diverges from the germline segment, which might be a read error. The CDR3 DNA reads TGTGCCTGCAGCCCGCGGGACAGGGTAGCTTACGAGCAGTACTTC. The encoded protein is CACSPRDRVAYEQYF. The genes are TRBV3-1 and TRBJ2-7; 9 bases match TRBD1. Germline V gene data show CDR1 as LGHDT and CDR2 as YNNKEL (reference sequence). There are 15 residues in the CDR3.

This clonotype showed up many times. The chain is built from TRBV11-2 and TRBJ2-7; no clear D gene. The V gene lost 1 base and the J gene lost 9 bases, with 13 bases spanning the gap. The CDR3 totals 13 residues. Germline-derived CDR1 and CDR2 are SGHAT and FQNNGV. The DNA for the CDR3 is TGTGCCAGCAGCTTAGGACTTCAGTCGCGGCAGTACTTC. Its translation: CASSLGLQSRQYF.

In its sample, this clonotype was seen many times. The V and J genes are TRBV20-1 and TRBJ2-5; maybe TRBD2 (5 bases). This CDR3 has 12 amino acids. Germline V lookup: CDR1 DFQATT, CDR2 SNEGSKA (reference sequence). V dropped 3 bases and J dropped 6 bases, with 11 bases sitting between them. This chain's CDR3 is CSARDSPKTQYF. The DNA for the CDR3 is TGCAGTGCTAGGGACTCTCCTAAGACCCAGTACTTC.

Many counts were recorded for this clonotype. The chain couples TRBV5-1 to TRBJ2-5, with 7 bases matching TRBD1. CDR3 size: 16 residues. Germline CDR1 SGHRS, CDR2 YFSETQ. J lost 5 bases, V lost 4 bases, and 14 bases had no gene match. For the CDR3, the DNA is TGCGCCAGCAGCAAACGGGGACAGACCACGGGGGAGACCCAGTACTTC. Residues: CASSKRGQTTGETQYF.

The rearrangement joins TRBV20-1 to TRBJ2-7, with D uncertain. CDR3 length: 14 amino acids. Germline V gene data show CDR1 as DFQATT and CDR2 as SNEGSKA (reference sequence). The CDR3 protein is CSSRDLDSSYEQYF. DNA for the CDR3: TGCAGCTCTAGAGATCTTGATTCTTCCTACGAGCAGTACTTC.

This clonotype has ten or more counts. This chain uses TRBV20-1 with TRBJ2-1, with D unresolved. The length of the CDR3 is 13 residues. Trimming took off 6 bases at V and 3 bases at J, with 12 bases between the two ends. Looked up from germline, CDR1 is DFQATT and CDR2 is SNEGSKA (reference sequence). The CDR3 is CSARVGFYNEQFF. CDR3 DNA: TGCAGTGCCCGGGTCGGCTTCTACAATGAGCAGTTCTTC.

This clonotype was seen at least ten times. The rearrangement uses TRBV3-1 and TRBJ1-1; D is unresolved. The CDR3 runs 11 residues. Trimming stripped 6 bases from V and 4 bases from J, with 6 bases between. Germline V gene data show CDR1 as LGHDT and CDR2 as YNNKEL (reference sequence). The CDR3 region has the DNA TGTGCCAGCAGAATAGGCACTGAAGCTTTCTTT. Its protein product is CASRIGTEAFF. Looking up the rest from reference TRBV3-1 and TRBJ1-1 gives the full variable domain: DTAVSQTPKYLVTQMGNDKSIKCEQNLGHDTMYWYKQDSKKFLKIMFSYNNKELIINETVPNRFSPKSPDKAHLNLHINSLELGDSAVYFCASRIGTEAFFGQGTRLTVV.

This clonotype was seen only once. A read error may explain this, as a much larger clone is one base away. V gene TRBV11-2 combines with J gene TRBJ2-3, with unresolved D. The CDR3 is 16 residues long. The germline V gene encodes CDR1 SGHAT and CDR2 FQNNGV. CDR3 amino acids: CAGSRRTRPSTDTQYF. The CDR3 DNA reads as TGTGCCGGCAGCCGCCGGACCCGGCCTAGCACAGATACGCAGTATTTT.

Concerning this clonotype itself: This could be a read error, since a much larger clone is one nucleotide away. The chain has TRBV13 and TRBJ2-2; no reliable D call. The CDR3 has 13 amino acids. Per germline, CDR1 PRHDT and CDR2 FYEKMQ (reference sequence). Trimming took off 0 bases at V and 9 bases at J, with 8 bases between the two ends. For the CDR3, the DNA is TGTGCCAGCAGCTTAGGGGTTCCCTGGGAGCTGTTTTTT. Its protein product is CASSLGVPWELFF. The full variable domain, with the rest looked up from reference TRBV13 and TRBJ2-2, is AAGVIQSPRHLIKEKRETATLKCYPIPRHDTVYWYQQGPGQDPQFLISFYEKMQSDKGSIPDRFSAQQFSDYHSELNMSSLELGDSALYFCASSLGVPWELFFGEGSRLTVL.

This clonotype was observed many times. The gene calls are TRBV12-3 or TRBV12-4 and TRBJ2-2, with D tentatively TRBD1 (5 bases). The CDR3 is made up of 16 amino acids. Trimming pared 6 bases from V and 1 base from J, leaving 15 bases between. The CDR3 sequence: CASSSRVGVNTGELFF. DNA of the CDR3: TGTGCCAGCAGCTCCCGGGTAGGGGTGAACACCGGGGAGCTGTTTTTT.

In the case of this clonotype: Being one base from a much bigger clone, this may be a read error. The chain uses TRBV28 and TRBJ2-7; 9 bases align to TRBD1. The V gene's germline CDR1 is MDHEN and CDR2 SYDVKM. This CDR3 region has 15 residues. The CDR3 nucleotides are TGTGCCAGCAACCCTTGGGACAGGGAGTCCTACGAGCAGTGCTTC. Its protein product is CASNPWDRESYEQCF.

Only a few counts were recorded for this clonotype. The chain combines TRBV7-7 with TRBJ2-5; D call uncertain. The CDR3 totals 13 residues. Deletions cut 0 bases from V and 5 bases from J, with 7 bases between. CDR1 SSHAT and CDR2 FNYEAQ come from the germline V gene (reference sequence). CDR3 coding DNA: TGTGCCAGCAGCTTAGCTGTGGATGAGACCCAGTACTTC. This codes for CASSLAVDETQYF.

This clonotype has a count of ten or more. This chain links TRBV20-1 with TRBJ2-1; TRBD2 agrees at 8 bases. With 0 bases clipped from V and 3 bases from J, the junction kept 1 base outside the gene matches. In germline, CDR1 is DFQATT, CDR2 SNEGSKA (reference sequence). This CDR3 has 14 amino acids. CDR3 nucleotide sequence: TGCAGTGCTAGAGAAACTAGCGGCTACAATGAGCAGTTCTTC. Encoded protein: CSARETSGYNEQFF.

This clonotype appeared many times. The rearrangement links TRBV7-8 to TRBJ2-1; 9 nucleotides match TRBD2. CDR1 SGHVS and CDR2 FQNEAQ come from the germline V gene. Trimming cost V 1 base and J 8 bases; bases outside gene matches: 9. The CDR3 is 16 amino acids. In DNA form, the CDR3 reads TGTGCCAGCAGCTTAGTATCCCTAGCGGGACACGATGAGCAGTTCTTC. Its protein is CASSLVSLAGHDEQFF.

This clonotype was observed at least ten times. V gene TRBV5-1 combines with J gene TRBJ2-7; D possibly corresponds to TRBD2 (5 bases). The CDR3 runs 12 residues. Trimming took 3 bases from V and 3 from J, leaving 7 bases between them. Germline CDR1 SGHRS, CDR2 YFSETQ. The CDR3 coding sequence is TGCGCCAGCAGCTCGGGGATCTACGAGCAGTACTTC. Its translation is CASSSGIYEQYF.